This paragraph covers one T cell receptor (beta chain) sequence. As yet, its antigen is unknown. The V end was cut by 0 bases, the J end by 2 bases, with 9 bases between. Germline lookup yields CDR1 SGDLS and CDR2 YYNGEE. The CDR3 contains 15 residues. Sequenced by immunoSEQ multiplex PCR; TCRdb stores in-frame clones only, minus some. The data show about 100,000 clones, around nine tenths seen once. Healthy donors had no documented immune events, such as infections, while sampled. This sample is drawn from a study of identifying expanded T cells in peripheral blood. Notes on the study in general: Variance in clone template counts between approximately two-week samples significantly increased with total template count across all healthy donors.

The TCR was taken from a person aged 18-69 years in good health. The chain carries TRBV9 and TRBJ1-3, with D tentatively TRBD1 (5 bases). Material: blood. This CDR3 reads CASSVEGQPGNTIYF. The CDR3 DNA sequence: TGTGCCAGCAGCGTAGAGGGGCAACCTGGAAACACCATATATTTT.